Presented here are 29 T cell receptor beta chains from one specimen sequenced in a study of blood T cell repertoires in COVID-19. The repertoire was sequenced with immunoSEQ multiplex PCR; TCRdb's copy has only in-frame clones and lacks some. The data hold about 190,000 clones, with around 85% observed a single time. Sequenced input: peripheral blood. Receptors originate from a woman aged 45 to 65 with acute or convalescent COVID-19.

The J gene is TRBJ2-4, the V gene TRBV5-5, with a weak D call TRBD1 (6 bases). Germline V gene sequence: CDR1 SGHKS, CDR2 YYEKEE (reference sequence). The CDR3 runs to 17 residues. The V end lost 3 bases, the J end lost 1 base, and 17 bases lay between the germline ends. The CDR3 reads CASSSADRLGAKNIQYF. For the CDR3, the DNA is TGTGCCAGCAGCTCAGCTGACAGGCTCGGGGCCAAAAACATTCAGTACTTC.

The CDR3 DNA reads TGTGCCACCAGCAGACTGTGGTCCGGGGTGCGGAGAAAATCCTACAATGAGCAGTTCTTC. Its protein is CATSRLWSGVRRKSYNEQFF. V usage is TRBV15 and J usage is TRBJ2-1; TRBD2 might be the D (5 bases). Germline V lookup: CDR1 LNHNV, CDR2 YYDKDF (reference sequence). The CDR3 spans 20 residues. The V gene lost 2 bases and the J gene lost 1 base, with 24 bases spanning the gap.

The chain combines TRBV4-1 with TRBJ2-7, with 7 bases matching TRBD1. Germline V gene lookup returns CDR1 MGHRA and CDR2 YSYEKL. V lost 4 bases to trimming and J lost 0 bases; unmatched junction nucleotides: 3. The length of the CDR3 is 14 residues. CDR3 in amino acids: CASSLDRSSYEQYF. In DNA form, the CDR3 reads TGCGCCAGCAGCCTGGACAGGAGCTCCTACGAGCAGTACTTC.

This clone was seen more than once but under ten times. CDR3 protein: CASSPPSRSGTGELFF. CDR3 nucleotides: TGTGCCAGCAGCCCACCTAGTAGAAGCGGGACCGGGGAGCTGTTTTTT. The rearrangement uses TRBV5-4 and TRBJ2-2; a weak D match, TRBD2 (6 bases). The V end lost 4 bases, the J end lost 5 bases, and 18 bases lay between the germline ends. The CDR3 totals 16 residues. Germline-derived CDR1 and CDR2 are SGHNT and YYREEE (reference sequence). The whole variable domain, filled in from reference TRBV5-4 and TRBJ2-2, reads ETGVTQSPTHLIKTRGQQVTLRCSSQSGHNTVSWYQQALGQGPQFIFQYYREEENGRGNFPPRFSGLQFPNYSSELNVNALELDDSALYLCASSPPSRSGTGELFFGEGSRLTVL.

This clone was picked up one time. The chain recombines TRBV9 with TRBJ1-4; 7 positions match TRBD1. CDR1 SGDLS and CDR2 YYNGEE come from the germline V gene. The CDR3 has 14 amino acids. Germline trimming cut 4 bases from V and 8 bases from J; bases unmatched to any gene: 8. The CDR3 here is CASSPSGGGEKLFF. The DNA of the CDR3 is TGTGCCAGCAGCCCCTCAGGGGGAGGAGAAAAACTGTTTTTT.

The J gene is TRBJ1-3, the V gene TRBV6-6; no definite D call. CDR1 and CDR2 from the germline V gene are MNHNY and SVGAGI (reference sequence). Trimming removed 7 bases from V and 4 bases from J, with 14 bases in between. This CDR3 region has 14 residues. The CDR3 DNA sequence: TGTGCCAGCAACCGGGCCGAGGGCGGAAACACCATATATTTT. Translating it yields CASNRAEGGNTIYF.

V gene TRBV7-2 combines with J gene TRBJ2-3; D is unclear. Between the trimmed V and J ends, which lost 5 bases and 0 bases, there was a span of 18 bases. CDR1 is SGHTA, CDR2 FQGNSA, per germline. CDR3 length: 17 residues. The CDR3 nucleotides are TGTGCCAGCAGCCCCTCCCGAGGATCAGCTAGCACAGATACGCAGTATTTT. This gives the protein CASSPSRGSASTDTQYF.

This chain uses TRBV5-6 with TRBJ1-1; a weak D match, TRBD1 (5 bases). The CDR3 sequence is 12 residues long. Germline V lookup: CDR1 SGHDT, CDR2 YYEEEE. V was trimmed by 7 bases and J by 5 bases, leaving 12 bases between them. The CDR3 nucleotides are TGTGCCAGCCGCGGGGGATTGACTGAAGCTTTCTTT. Translating it yields CASRGGLTEAFF. The full variable domain, with the rest looked up from reference TRBV5-6 and TRBJ1-1, is DAGVTQSPTHLIKTRGQQVTLRCSPKSGHDTVSWYQQALGQGPQFIFQYYEEEERQRGNFPDRFSGHQFPNYSSELNVNALLLGDSALYLCASRGGLTEAFFGQGTRLTVV.

V is TRBV20-1 and J is TRBJ2-5, with 8 bases lining up with TRBD2. Germline V CDR1 and CDR2: DFQATT, SNEGSKA (reference sequence). V gave up 3 bases and J gave up 5 bases; unmatched junction bases: 8. This CDR3 is built from 14 residues. Here the CDR3 reads CSASPGSGKETQYF. The DNA for the CDR3 is TGCAGTGCTAGTCCGGGTAGCGGGAAGGAGACCCAGTACTTC.

This chain links TRBV6-5 with TRBJ1-3; maybe TRBD1 (6 bases). The V gene's germline CDR1 is MNHEY and CDR2 SVGAGI. V lost 7 bases and J 4 bases, leaving 17 bases between the germline ends. The CDR3 has 15 residues. CDR3 protein: CASTKGVVRGNTIYF. The CDR3 region has the DNA TGTGCCAGCACCAAGGGGGTAGTCAGGGGAAACACCATATATTTT.

The chain uses TRBV19 and TRBJ2-3; 10 bases are a match to TRBD2. Germline V lookup: CDR1 LNHDA, CDR2 SQIVND (reference sequence). CDR3 size: 15 residues. After removal of 5 bases from V and 1 base from J, the junction contained 3 bases not matched to a gene. CDR3 sequence reads: CASSPGTSGTDTQYF. In DNA, the CDR3 is TGTGCCAGTAGTCCGGGGACTAGCGGCACAGATACGCAGTATTTT.

This rearrangement joins TRBV27 to TRBJ2-2, with unresolved D. This CDR3 has 14 residues. Trimming cost V 0 bases and J 8 bases, with 10 bases left between them. Germline V gene data show CDR1 as MNHEY and CDR2 as SMNVEV (reference sequence). The CDR3 protein is CASSLSPLRGELFF. CDR3 nucleotide sequence: TGTGCCAGCAGTTTATCTCCCCTTCGTGGGGAGCTGTTTTTT.

The chain has TRBV3-1 (or the pseudogene TRBV3-2) and TRBJ2-7; 8 positions agree with TRBD1. This CDR3 contains 14 residues. J was trimmed by 9 bases and V by 4 bases; bases with no gene match: 11. Germline V gives CDR1 LGHDT, CDR2 YNNKEL (reference sequence). The CDR3: CASSPRGQGFGQYF. The DNA of the CDR3 is TGTGCCAGCAGCCCCCGTGGACAGGGTTTCGGGCAGTACTTC.

This clone was seen a single time. The V call is TRBV7-8, the J call TRBJ1-2; no clear D. Germline CDR1 SGHVS, CDR2 FQNEAQ. This CDR3 region has 12 residues. The V end was cut by 3 bases, the J end by 8 bases, with 10 bases between. The CDR3, as DNA: TGTGCCAGCAGCTTGAGTGAGGAAGGCTACACCTTC. Protein: CASSLSEEGYTF.

This clone was counted a single time. The V and J genes are TRBV6-5 and TRBJ2-1; 9 bases are shared with TRBD2. Germline V gives CDR1 MNHEY, CDR2 SVGAGI. This CDR3 comprises 15 residues. V lost 8 bases and J lost 2; bases outside the gene matches: 7. This CDR3 is CASQTLAGPYNEQFF. The CDR3 DNA is TGTGCCAGCCAAACCCTAGCGGGGCCCTACAATGAGCAGTTCTTC.

The chain links TRBV30 to TRBJ2-7, with 7 bases identical to TRBD1. Germline V gene lookup returns CDR1 GTSNPN and CDR2 SVGIG (reference sequence). This CDR3 contains 15 residues. V was clipped by 0 bases and J by 0 bases; unmatched bases: 5. The CDR3 sequence: CAWSVKGAFSYEQYF. CDR3 sequence (DNA): TGTGCCTGGAGTGTGAAGGGGGCGTTCTCCTACGAGCAGTACTTC. Complete variable domain (other parts from reference TRBV30 and TRBJ2-7): SQTIHQWPATLVQPVGSPLSLECTVEGTSNPNLYWYRQAAGRGLQLLFYSVGIGQISSEVPQNLSASRPQDRQFILSSKKLLLSDSGFYLCAWSVKGAFSYEQYFGPGTRLTVT.

The chain has TRBV28 and TRBJ2-7, with unresolved D. From germline, CDR1 is MDHEN and CDR2 SYDVKM. This CDR3 spans 13 amino acids. Trimming removed 3 bases at V and 1 base at J, with 7 bases between. In nucleotides, the CDR3 is TGTGCCAGCAGTTTTACCGAGTCCTACGAGCAGTACTTC. Translation: CASSFTESYEQYF.

The chain joins TRBV6-5 to TRBJ1-5; 9 bases match TRBD1. CDR1 and CDR2 (germline): MNHEY, SVGAGI. This CDR3 region has 13 residues. With 5 bases clipped from V and 6 bases from J, the junction kept 2 bases outside the gene matches. The CDR3, as DNA: TGTGCCAGCAGTCAGGACAGGGGTCAGCCCCAGCATTTT. As protein: CASSQDRGQPQHF.

This clone was seen a single time. The chain couples TRBV20-1 to TRBJ2-4; 10 positions match TRBD2. This CDR3 comprises 16 residues. V was pared by 3 bases and J by 4 bases, with 9 bases of the junction left unmatched. Germline-derived CDR1 and CDR2 are DFQATT and SNEGSKA (reference sequence). CDR3 DNA: TGCAGTGCTAGTCCGCCAGCGGGGGGGCTAAAAAACATTCAGTACTTC. Amino acid sequence: CSASPPAGGLKNIQYF.

The chain employs TRBV12-3 or TRBV12-4 and TRBJ2-7; the match to TRBD2 covers 9 bases. The CDR3 covers 13 residues. V shed 6 bases and J 4 bases; nucleotides not matched to a gene: 4. For the CDR3, the DNA is TGTGCCAGCAGGGCGGGAGGGAGGTACGAGCAGTACTTC. Encoded protein: CASRAGGRYEQYF.

The J gene is TRBJ2-2, the V gene TRBV25-1; D is possibly TRBD2 (6 bases). CDR1 and CDR2 (germline): MGHDK, SYGVNS. V lost 4 bases to trimming and J lost 5 bases, with 11 bases between them. The CDR3 has 14 amino acids. The CDR3 coding sequence is TGTGCCAGCAGTGCCACAGGAGGGACCGGGGAGCTGTTTTTT. Translation: CASSATGGTGELFF.

This CDR3 reads CAWSGGRGNTEAFF. The CDR3 DNA follows: TGTGCCTGGAGTGGCGGTAGGGGGAACACTGAAGCTTTCTTT. The gene calls are TRBV30 and TRBJ1-1, with D possibly TRBD1 on 5 matching bases. Looked up from germline, CDR1 is GTSNPN and CDR2 is SVGIG (reference sequence). V was clipped by 1 base and J by 1 base, with 10 bases between them. This CDR3 has 14 residues.

This rearrangement joins TRBV7-2 to TRBJ2-1; 10 bases are shared with TRBD2. Germline V gene lookup returns CDR1 SGHTA and CDR2 FQGNSA. This CDR3 has 15 amino acids. Trimming took 4 bases from V and 2 from J; bases not matched to a gene: 2. This chain's CDR3 is CASSSGLATYNEQFF. In DNA form, the CDR3 reads TGTGCCAGCAGCTCGGGACTAGCGACCTACAATGAGCAGTTCTTC.

CDR3 sequence: CASSQPRGTPDTQYF. CDR3 in DNA: TGTGCCAGCAGCCAACCTCGGGGGACTCCAGATACGCAGTATTTT. The chain is built from TRBV28 and TRBJ2-3, with D tentatively TRBD2 (6 bases). Germline V CDR1 and CDR2: MDHEN, SYDVKM. This CDR3 has 15 residues. Deletions cut 6 bases from V and 4 bases from J, with 17 bases between.

This sequence joins TRBV28 and TRBJ1-4, with 11 bases lining up with TRBD1. The CDR3 consists of 14 residues. Germline CDR1 is MDHEN and CDR2 is SYDVKM. V lost 5 bases to trimming and J lost 8 bases; unmatched junction nucleotides: 4. Here the CDR3 DNA reads TGTGCCAGCAGTCAGGGGACAGGGGGGGAAAAACTGTTTTTT. This encodes CASSQGTGGEKLFF.

The rearrangement joins TRBV11-2 to TRBJ2-6; 7 positions agree with TRBD1. V was pared by 3 bases and J by 1 base, with 9 bases of the junction left unmatched. CDR3 length: 18 amino acids. Germline assignment: CDR1 SGHAT and CDR2 FQNNGV. CDR3 nucleotides: TGTGCCAGCAGCTTCGGGACAGCGAGGATTTCTGGGGCCAACGTCCTGACTTTC. Its translation: CASSFGTARISGANVLTF.

This chain links TRBV9 with TRBJ2-1; no firm D call. This CDR3 is 13 amino acids long. Trimming shortened V by 3 bases and J by 2 bases, and 6 bases separated the two germline ends. The germline V gene encodes CDR1 SGDLS and CDR2 YYNGEE. CDR3 region: CASSGPPYNEQFF. Here the CDR3 DNA reads TGTGCCAGCAGCGGGCCTCCCTACAATGAGCAGTTCTTC.

The chain links TRBV14 to TRBJ2-1; tentative D call: TRBD2 (6 bases). Germline lookup yields CDR1 SGHDN and CDR2 FVKESK. The CDR3 is 15 residues long. Between the trimmed V and J ends, which lost 4 bases and 4 bases, there was a span of 14 bases. CDR3 coding DNA: TGTGCCAGCAGCCGCGGACTGGGACTTTACAATGAGCAGTTCTTC. This encodes CASSRGLGLYNEQFF.

This chain uses TRBV10-2 with TRBJ2-6, with D uncertain. Germline values: CDR1 WSHSY, CDR2 SAAADI. The CDR3 is 18 residues long. Trimming shortened V by 3 bases and J by 2 bases, and 17 bases separated the two germline ends. The DNA for the CDR3 is TGCGCCAGCAGTGACAATTGGGCAGGCGCCGCTGGGGCCAACGTCCTGACTTTC. Its protein product is CASSDNWAGAAGANVLTF.